The present TCR beta chain was sequenced within a study of OX40 agonist ivuxolimab in advanced cancers. Libraries were prepared by immunoSEQ multiplex PCR; TCRdb keeps only in-frame clonotypes and omits some of them. The sample contains roughly 80,000 clones, around four fifths of which appear only once. V lost 6 bases to trimming and J lost 2 bases; unmatched junction nucleotides: 6. Germline V gene lookup returns CDR1 SEHNR and CDR2 FQNEAQ (reference sequence). There are 14 residues in the CDR3. The specimen was CD4+ or CD8+ T cells sorted from blood, collected in a trial of the OX40 agonist ivuxolimab. V is TRBV7-9 and J is TRBJ2-5; 7 nucleotides align to TRBD2. The origin of this receptor is an adult with an advanced solid tumor such as melanoma, head and neck, liver or kidney cancer. The CDR3 sequence: CASRIGGSQETQYF. As DNA, the CDR3 is TGTGCCAGCAGGATCGGGGGGTCTCAAGAGACCCAGTACTTC. Combining the CDR3 with reference TRBV7-9 and TRBJ2-5 gives the whole variable domain DTGVSQNPRHKITKRGQNVTFRCDPISEHNRLYWYRQTLGQGPEFLTYFQNEAQLEKSRLLSDRFSAERPKGSFSTLEIQRTEQGDSAMYLCASRIGGSQETQYFGPGTRLLVL.